This section outlines one TCR beta chain sequence together with its context. These data originate in a study of T cell changes during pregnancy in multiple sclerosis. Repertoires were generated with immunoSEQ multiplex PCR, while TCRdb's copy carries only in-frame clones and drops some. The sample shows 100,000 or so clones, 91% of them seen only once. This TCR was sampled from a female donor with multiple sclerosis, enrolled in a pregnancy study. This specimen was peripheral blood, taken after pregnancy.

DNA of the CDR3: TGTGCCAGCAGCGAACCGCGGGGGGGAGTCGACAATGAGCAGTTCTTC. Translating it yields CASSEPRGGVDNEQFF. V is TRBV7-9 and J is TRBJ2-1; 9 positions agree with TRBD2. V lost 5 bases to trimming and J lost 5 bases; unmatched junction nucleotides: 10. CDR3 size: 16 residues. CDR1 SEHNR and CDR2 FQNEAQ come from the germline V gene (reference sequence). The full variable domain, rest sourced from reference TRBV7-9 and TRBJ2-1, is DTGVSQNPRHKITKRGQNVTFRCDPISEHNRLYWYRQTLGQGPEFLTYFQNEAQLEKSRLLSDRFSAERPKGSFSTLEIQRTEQGDSAMYLCASSEPRGGVDNEQFFGPGTRLTVL.